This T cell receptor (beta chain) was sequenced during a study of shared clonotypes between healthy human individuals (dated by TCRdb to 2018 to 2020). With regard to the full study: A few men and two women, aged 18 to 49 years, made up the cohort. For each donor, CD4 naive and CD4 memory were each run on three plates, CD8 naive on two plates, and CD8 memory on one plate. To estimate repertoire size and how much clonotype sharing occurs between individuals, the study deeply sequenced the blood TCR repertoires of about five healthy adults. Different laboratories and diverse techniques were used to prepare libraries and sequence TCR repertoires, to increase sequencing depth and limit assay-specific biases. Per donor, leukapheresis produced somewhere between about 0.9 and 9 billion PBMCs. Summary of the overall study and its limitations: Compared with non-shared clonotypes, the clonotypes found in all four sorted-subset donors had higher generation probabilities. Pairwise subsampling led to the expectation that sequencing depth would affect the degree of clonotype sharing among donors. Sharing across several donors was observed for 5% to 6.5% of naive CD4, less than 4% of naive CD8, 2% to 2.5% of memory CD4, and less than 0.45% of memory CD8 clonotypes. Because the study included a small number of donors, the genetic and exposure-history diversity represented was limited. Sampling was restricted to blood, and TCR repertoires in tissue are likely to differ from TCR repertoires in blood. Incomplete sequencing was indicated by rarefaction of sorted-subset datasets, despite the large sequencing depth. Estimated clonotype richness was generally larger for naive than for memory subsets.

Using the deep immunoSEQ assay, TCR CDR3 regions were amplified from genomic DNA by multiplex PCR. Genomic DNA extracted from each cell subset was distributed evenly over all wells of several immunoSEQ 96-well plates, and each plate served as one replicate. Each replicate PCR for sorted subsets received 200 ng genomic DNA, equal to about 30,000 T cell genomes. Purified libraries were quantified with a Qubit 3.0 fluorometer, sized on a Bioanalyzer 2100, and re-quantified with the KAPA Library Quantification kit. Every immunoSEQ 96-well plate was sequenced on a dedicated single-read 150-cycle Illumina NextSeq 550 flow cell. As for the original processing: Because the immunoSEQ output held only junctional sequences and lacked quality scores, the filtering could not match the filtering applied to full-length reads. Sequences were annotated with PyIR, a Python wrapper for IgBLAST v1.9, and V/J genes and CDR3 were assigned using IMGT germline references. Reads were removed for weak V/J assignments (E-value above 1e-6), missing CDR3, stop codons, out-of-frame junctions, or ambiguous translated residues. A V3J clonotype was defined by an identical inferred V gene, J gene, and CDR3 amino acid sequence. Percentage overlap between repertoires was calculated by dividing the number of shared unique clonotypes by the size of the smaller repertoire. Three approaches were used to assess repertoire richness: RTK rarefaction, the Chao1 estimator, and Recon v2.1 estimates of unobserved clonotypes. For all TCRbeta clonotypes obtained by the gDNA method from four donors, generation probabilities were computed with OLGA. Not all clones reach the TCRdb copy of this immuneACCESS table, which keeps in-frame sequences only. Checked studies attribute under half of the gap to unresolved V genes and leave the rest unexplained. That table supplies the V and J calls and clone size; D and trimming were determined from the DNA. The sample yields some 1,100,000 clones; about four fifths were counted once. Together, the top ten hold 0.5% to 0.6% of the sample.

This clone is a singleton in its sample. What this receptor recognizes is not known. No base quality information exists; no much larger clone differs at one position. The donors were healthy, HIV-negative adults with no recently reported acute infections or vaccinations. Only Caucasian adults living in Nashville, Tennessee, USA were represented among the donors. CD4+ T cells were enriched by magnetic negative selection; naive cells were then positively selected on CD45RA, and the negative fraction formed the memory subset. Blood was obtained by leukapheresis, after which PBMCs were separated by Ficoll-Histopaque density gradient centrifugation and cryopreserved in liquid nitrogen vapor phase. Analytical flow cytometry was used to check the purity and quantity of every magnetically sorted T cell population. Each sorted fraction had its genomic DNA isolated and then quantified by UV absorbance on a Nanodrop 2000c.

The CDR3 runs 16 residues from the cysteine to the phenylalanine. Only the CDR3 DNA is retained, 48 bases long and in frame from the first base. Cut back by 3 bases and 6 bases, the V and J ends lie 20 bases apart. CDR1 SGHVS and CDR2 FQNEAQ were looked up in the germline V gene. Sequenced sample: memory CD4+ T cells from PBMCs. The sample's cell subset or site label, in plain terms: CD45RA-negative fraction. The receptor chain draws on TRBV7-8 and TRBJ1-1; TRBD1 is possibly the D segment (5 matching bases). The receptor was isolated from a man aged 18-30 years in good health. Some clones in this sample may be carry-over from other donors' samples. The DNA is TGTGCCAGCAGCTTCGGCCGATCTTCCGGGACGGCTGAAGCTTTCTTT. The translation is CASSFGRSSGTAEAFF. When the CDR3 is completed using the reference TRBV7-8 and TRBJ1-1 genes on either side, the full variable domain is GAGVSQSPRYKVAKRGQDVALRCDPISGHVSLFWYQQALGQGPEFLTYFQNEAQLDKSGLPSDRFFAERPEGSVSTLKIQRTQQEDSAVYLCASSFGRSSGTAEAFFGQGTRLTVV.